This T cell receptor beta chain originates from a study of cytomegalovirus exposure and HLA in healthy donors. Study observations and caveats: Most subjects' HLA-A and HLA-B alleles were reportedly predicted from TCR beta sequences.

Of note for this clone: The antigen remains undetermined.

Primers: 60 Vbeta forward and 13 Jbeta reverse. Some clones are missing from TCRdb's copy, which holds only in-frame ones; the method was immunoSEQ multiplex PCR. The sample holds about 170,000 clones, around 81% seen once. Material: PBMCs. The receptor was derived from a woman aged 25 to 39 in good health and CMV-seropositive.

For the CDR3, the DNA is TGCAGCGTTGAGGGAGGGGATAACTATGGCTACACCTTC. It is translated as CSVEGGDNYGYTF. The V gene is TRBV29-1, the J gene TRBJ1-2; weak D call: TRBD1 (5 bases). The CDR3 length is 13 residues. Per germline, CDR1 SQVTM and CDR2 ANQGSEA. Trimming pared 3 bases from V and 1 base from J, leaving 9 bases between.